The present T cell receptor beta chain was sequenced within a study of CXCR3-negative and CXCR3-positive naive CD8 T cells. This CDR3 has 15 residues. Study outcomes and limitations: TRB CDR3 properties were used to infer TCR strength, and surface CD5 was comparable between naive subsets.

The authors prepared UMI-labeled TRB cDNA libraries by 5' RACE. TCRdb processed the 5' RACE reads again and assigns one entry to each CDR3 protein, with no DNA. The sample totals roughly 41,000 distinct CDR3 sequences. For this clonotype: The target antigen is unknown.

This chain uses TRBV12-3 or TRBV12-4 with TRBJ2-1. The source of this sequence is a human donor in good health. Some clones in this sample may be carry-over from other donors' samples. Sequenced material: memory CD8+ T cells from blood. CDR3 amino acids: CASSFEDSSYNEQFF.